The clone carrying this T cell receptor (beta chain) was recorded once. Its antigen is not identified. CDR1 SGHTA and CDR2 FQGTGA come from the germline V gene. V lost 5 bases and J 4 bases, leaving 14 bases between the germline ends. This CDR3 region has 15 residues. The sample is drawn from a study of response to subunit inactivated influenza vaccine. Study-level points and caveats: Only a handful of new T cells, the authors suggested, are recruited with each seasonal influenza vaccination.

Each CDR3 protein gets one entry after TCRdb re-called the RT-PCR reads with MiXCR. The sample holds more than 250,000 distinct CDR3 sequences, about a fifth seen once. The chain links TRBV7-3 to TRBJ2-2; D may correspond to TRBD1 or TRBD2 (6 bases each). This TCR was sampled from a man between 50 and 69 years old who received an inactivated influenza vaccine. The specimen was PBMCs from blood, collected about 19 months after vaccination. The CDR3 DNA reads as TGTGCCAGCAGCGAGCTCAGGGGAGGCACCGGGGAGCTGTTTTTT. As protein: CASSELRGGTGELFF.